Sequencing of this T cell receptor beta chain was carried out in a study of cytomegalovirus exposure and HLA in healthy donors (dated by TCRdb to between 2016 and 2019). Concerning the study at large: In an earlier analysis of 450 to 750 of the donors, about 260 Gb of sequence data and just under 120 million unique TCR beta sequences from 150 million to 200 million T cells were reported. Typing coverage differed by locus: A, B, C, DRB1 and DQB1 were typed in roughly 629-630 donors, DQA1 in 522, DPA1 in 600 to 610, and DPB1 in roughly 450. In an earlier analysis of 587 of the donors, high-throughput TCR beta sequencing was used to judge whether each TCR beta V gene segment behaved as functional or pseudogenic. All discovery cohort repertoires had been generated on a single sequencing platform. Among roughly 400 genotyped donors of the cohort, an average of around 250,000 unique TCR beta nucleotide sequences was sequenced per donor, of which about 19% were non-productive. In a later genetic analysis, genome-wide SNP genotypes for 398 of the 666 donors were used, and that subset was treated as a discovery cohort. HLA typing included class I and class II loci at four-digit resolution. The study profiled the T cell repertoires of 500 to 800 subjects by immunosequencing and related them to cytomegalovirus serostatus. Alongside the repertoire data, information on donor age, sex, ethnicity and CMV serostatus was compiled. High-throughput TCR immunosequencing, statistical association of individual TCRs with disease status, and machine learning were combined to predict cytomegalovirus infection status. A separate validation cohort of approximately 120 different subjects was used in addition to the 666-subject first cohort. An early release covering about 600 HLA-typed donors comprised about 300 gigabases of sequencing data and around 80 million unique TCR sequences. The study aimed to test whether signatures of past pathogen exposure could be identified by cataloging public T cell receptors. In a later analysis, previously published TCR beta repertoires from about 670 donors were re-analyzed and high-resolution HLA genotyping was added so that TCR occurrence patterns could be studied. Rather than using new phenotypic data, the later analysis identified candidate immune exposures from TCR beta sequences and from how often those sequences occurred across donors. The genetic ancestry cluster associated with self-reported Caucasian donors included about 81% of the 300 to 450 genotyped donors. A handful of DR-DQ haplotypes were handled as single units for association and clustering because linkage in the cohort was strong. Results the study describes overall, beyond this receptor: A cluster of highly shared sequence variants was judged likely to represent a technical artifact of the sequencing pipeline. According to a later analysis, TCR association rates differed among HLA loci, with DRB1 alleles showing the most associated TCRs and HLA-C alleles showing the fewest. It was suggested by the authors that the approach could potentially be generalized to other disease states and immunological phenotypes. Because counts were too low, fewer than 20 rarely observed V segments, including chromosome 9 orphons, were excluded from the earlier analysis of several hundred of the donors. Most TCR sequences were observed very rarely across donors, whereas some public TCRs were present in many individuals. According to a later genetic analysis, donors in an Asian-associated ancestry cluster had fewer N-insertions in productive TCRs than the roughly 670-donor mean. Cytomegalovirus status was reported to be diagnosed by the classifier with high specificity and sensitivity in both the original and validation cohorts. Presence/absence analyses assumed roughly uniform sequencing depth across donors, an assumption that may not hold. Several of the top co-occurrence clusters appeared to be linked to parvovirus B19, influenza, CMV and Epstein-Barr virus, according to a later analysis. A further reported finding was that TCR beta sequences accurately predicted the HLA-A and HLA-B alleles for most subjects in the first cohort. A later genetic analysis associated a missense DCLRE1C variant with V-gene and J-gene trimming of TCR beta chains, and an independent cohort replicated the association. Linkage disequilibrium might explain the correlated functional status among segregating V segments, but an unknown experimental factor could not be excluded. In a later analysis, around 15,000 TCR beta sequences were associated with specific HLA alleles at a false discovery rate of 0.05. Some IMGT-functional V segments, including TRBV6-2 and TRBV6-3, could not be distinguished by the 87-base-pair reads and were therefore excluded. A total of 150 or so TCR beta chains were listed by the study as associated with cytomegalovirus. Compared with equally common non-associated chains, HLA-associated TCR beta chains in a later analysis were more clonally expanded and had lower generation probabilities. Broadly in line with IMGT annotations, most TCR beta V segments showed up in productive rearrangements about 87% or about 30% of the time in an earlier analysis of 450 to 750 of the donors. Immune exposure information for the cohort was limited to CMV serostatus. In a later analysis, most CMV-associated TCR beta chains were found to appear HLA-restricted, with HLA associations seemingly driven largely by CMV exposure. When HLA alleles, especially DR and DQ, strongly co-occurred, attributing TCR associations to individual alleles was difficult. In vitro tests confirmed that three of the cytomegalovirus-associated TCR beta chains recognize cytomegalovirus antigens. Because HLA typing was unavailable for some donors at each locus, only the typed subset was used in association tests. The cohort was sequenced for TCR beta chains only, and without alpha or paired-chain data the features that could be detected were limited.

In the case of this clone: The antigen it recognizes is unknown. No qualities accompany the bases; no much larger clone lies one base away.

The cohort was made up of 666 healthy bone marrow donors. At the time of sampling, all cohort members were nominally healthy, though unrecorded immune exposures were likely present. The donor was CMV seronegative and belonged to the group of over 300 seronegative cohort members. Every donor gave a peripheral blood sample, and the peripheral blood mononuclear cells from that sample were used for TCR beta sequencing. Genomic DNA extraction from the blood cell samples was performed with the Qiagen DNeasy Blood Extraction Kit. The library relied on the immunoSEQ multiplex PCR assay. A mixture of 60 forward primers for TCR Vbeta segments and 13 reverse primers for TCR Jbeta segments was used in the multiplex PCR. A multiplex PCR assay on genomic DNA amplified the CDR3 region of rearranged TCR beta genes. On the Illumina HiSeq System, the amplified TCR beta libraries were sequenced as 87-base-pair reads. For the original study's pipeline: Across the 700 or so repertoires, a later analysis counted tens of millions of unique TCR beta chains, around 11 million of which were shared by at least two donors. A nearest-neighbor algorithm error-corrected the raw reads and collapsed the reads into unique sequences, merging closely related sequences to remove PCR and sequencing errors. Alignment of CDR3 sequences to IMGT reference sequences was used to assign V, D and J gene segments. Each retained sequence needed at least a six-nucleotide match to both a V gene segment and a J gene segment. A rearrangement counted as productive if the CDR3 had no stop codons and remained in frame with V and J, and every other rearrangement counted as non-productive. Following IMGT convention, CDR3 was defined as the stretch from the second conserved V-encoded cysteine up to the conserved J-encoded phenylalanine. Sequences without an unambiguous match to a single V gene segment were excluded from the earlier analysis of 500 to 700 of the donors. An earlier analysis of a few hundred of the donors classified V segments as functional when productive rearrangements were above 56.7% and as segregating when the standard deviation between donors was above 5%. A statistical classification framework was built for diagnosing cytomegalovirus status from the catalog of TCR beta chain sequences. In a later analysis, V and J genes were assigned by comparing TCR nucleotide sequences against IMGT/GENE-DB human TR gene sequences. In a later analysis, CDR3 sequences and most-parsimonious VDJ recombination scenarios were assigned using the TCRdist pipeline. A later analysis defined each TCR beta chain by its CDR3 amino acid sequence plus V-gene family, and excluded reads lacking a unique V-gene family. A later analysis removed 500 to 650 highly shared, low-generation-probability nucleotide sequences to deal with suspected cross-contamination and a sequencing artifact. For each public chain, a later analysis derived a clonal expansion index from normalized ranks of inferred template counts within each repertoire. In a later analysis, generation probabilities were computed with a VDJ recombination model fitted to out-of-frame rearrangements, and the resulting probabilities were checked against IGoR. Hypergeometric tests were used in a later analysis to score TCR-TCR, TCR-HLA and TCR-CMV co-occurrence, with a repertoire-size bias correction applied to the TCR pairs. To estimate false discovery rates, a later analysis permuted the HLA or CMV assignments 20 times. A later analysis grouped co-occurring TCRs with DBSCAN, adding TCRdist sequence similarity when clustering within HLA-allele-positive subsets. Co-occurrence clustering excluded repertoires with fewer than 30,000 or more than 120,000 public chains, plus five with anomalous nucleotide sharing. TCRdb's version of the immuneACCESS table is confined to in-frame rearrangements and falls short of the full clone set. An unresolved V gene accounts for under half of the shortfall where checked; the remainder is of unknown origin. Clone size and the V and J calls come from that table; the DNA yielded D and trimming. Across this sample there are about 200,000 clones, with 82% seen only once. In total, the top ten clones hold around 3% of the sample.

CDR1 and CDR2 were assigned from the germline V gene (reference sequence) as MNHEY and SMNVEV. From cysteine to phenylalanine, the CDR3 is 11 amino acids long. The CDR3 DNA has 33 bases and is translated from base 1. The TCR sequence derives from a woman in her thirties or forties in good health and CMV-seronegative. Sequenced sample: PBMCs. The sequence joins TRBV27 to TRBJ2-5; no confident D gene assignment can be made. Judging by the DNA end, TRBJ2-7 fits better; the J call may be wrong. The CDR3 in this case is CASGTNHEQYF. In nucleotide form, the sequence is TGTGCCAGCGGTACCAACCACGAGCAGTACTTC.